This TCR beta chain was retrieved from a study of T cell responses to AZD1222 COVID-19 vaccine. Regarding the study as a whole: Reportedly, close to half of spike-specific TCRs are directed against unmutated variant regions. Spike-specific TCR breadth and depth rose after two AZD1222 doses.

Clones were sequenced by immunoSEQ multiplex PCR, and TCRdb holds only the in-frame ones, with some missing. This table has about 170,000 clones, 87% appearing once. Pooled in the analysis were second doses at about 4 or about 12 weeks. Trimming cost V 1 base and J 1 base, with 7 bases left between them. The CDR3 is 15 residues long. CDR1 is SGHVS and CDR2 is FNYEAQ in the germline V gene. About this clone itself: Its antigen remains unknown.

The TCR comes from an adult who received the AZD1222 COVID-19 vaccine. This chain uses TRBV7-6 with TRBJ2-2; D is undetermined. The sequenced sample was peripheral blood, obtained 28 days after the second AZD1222 dose. CDR3 sequence (DNA): TGTGCCAGCAGCTTAGGGGTCCTGAACACCGGGGAGCTGTTTTTT. This codes for CASSLGVLNTGELFF.